One and the same sample provided the 18 T cell receptor beta chains below, sequenced in a study of cytomegalovirus exposure and HLA in healthy donors. The repertoire was sequenced with immunoSEQ multiplex PCR; TCRdb's copy has only in-frame clones and lacks some. Among around 300,000 clones listed, around 89% were seen once. The sequenced sample was PBMCs. Every receptor here comes from a woman aged 18 to 35 in good health and CMV-seronegative.

The gene calls are TRBV7-9 and TRBJ2-2, with 8 bases matching TRBD2. The germline CDR1 and CDR2 sequences are SEHNR and FQNEAQ (reference sequence). The CDR3 spans 16 residues. With 5 bases clipped from V and 3 bases from J, the junction kept 8 bases outside the gene matches. CDR3 bases: TGTGCCAGCAGCGCCAGCGGGAGTAGACACACCGGGGAGCTGTTTTTT. It yields the protein CASSASGSRHTGELFF.

The CDR3 region is CASSPRGPPLINEKLFF. The CDR3 nucleotides are TGTGCCAGCAGCCCCAGGGGCCCTCCTCTCATTAATGAAAAACTGTTTTTT. The V call is TRBV2, the J call TRBJ1-4, with D possibly being TRBD1 (6 bases). CDR1 is SNHLY and CDR2 is FYNNEI in the germline V gene. The V end lost 6 bases, the J end lost 4 bases, and 21 bases lay between the germline ends. The CDR3 contains 17 residues. Together with reference TRBV2 and TRBJ1-4, the CDR3 gives the full variable domain: EPEVTQTPSHQVTQMGQEVILRCVPISNHLYFYWYRQILGQKVEFLVSFYNNEISEKSEIFDDQFSVERPDGSNFTLKIRSTKLEDSAMYFCASSPRGPPLINEKLFFGSGTQLSVL.

The genes are TRBV28 and TRBJ2-6; TRBD2 matches at 9 bases. The V and J ends lost 5 bases and 1 base, in that order; junction bases with no gene match: 12. In germline, CDR1 is MDHEN, CDR2 SYDVKM. The CDR3 is 19 amino acids. CDR3 DNA: TGTGCCAGCAGTCTCCGGACTAGCGAGTTCCTTTCTGGGGCCAACGTCCTGACTTTC. Translating gives CASSLRTSEFLSGANVLTF. The whole variable domain, filled in from reference TRBV28 and TRBJ2-6, reads DVKVTQSSRYLVKRTGEKVFLECVQDMDHENMFWYRQDPGLGLRLIYFSYDVKMKEKGDIPEGYSVSREKKERFSLILESASTNQTSMYLCASSLRTSEFLSGANVLTFGAGSRLTVL.

This clone showed up just a few times. The CDR3 loop is CASKGTAASYEQYF. In DNA form, the CDR3 reads TGTGCCAGTAAGGGGACAGCAGCCTCCTACGAGCAGTACTTC. The chain recombines TRBV19 with TRBJ2-7; 7 bases align to TRBD1. The CDR3 spans 14 residues. The V segment lost 7 bases and the J segment 0 bases; nucleotides outside the gene matches: 6. Germline V CDR1 and CDR2: LNHDA, SQIVND (reference sequence).

The V call is TRBV18, the J call TRBJ2-3; the D is unclear. The V end lost 5 bases, the J end lost 0 bases, and 6 bases lay between the germline ends. CDR1 is KGHSH and CDR2 is LQKENI in the germline V gene. The CDR3 spans 13 residues. The CDR3 sequence: CASSARSTDTQYF. The CDR3 DNA sequence: TGTGCCAGCTCAGCCCGGAGCACAGATACGCAGTATTTT.

The chain joins TRBV27 to TRBJ1-1, with D maybe TRBD1 (5 bases). Trimming shortened V by 3 bases and J by 6 bases, and 17 bases separated the two germline ends. The CDR3 covers 15 residues. The V gene's germline CDR1 is MNHEY and CDR2 SMNVEV (reference sequence). The CDR3 loop reads CASSLVSGRGAEAFF. The DNA for the CDR3 is TGTGCCAGCAGTTTGGTATCAGGGCGCGGCGCTGAAGCTTTCTTT.

The gene calls are TRBV6-5 and TRBJ2-1; maybe TRBD1 (5 bases). Germline V gene data show CDR1 as MNHEY and CDR2 as SVGAGI. V was pared by 5 bases and J by 10 bases, with 12 bases between. The length of the CDR3 is 12 residues. CDR3 in DNA: TGTGCCAGCAGTCCAAGCAGGGAAGAGCAGTTCTTC. As protein: CASSPSREEQFF.

This chain uses TRBV15 with TRBJ1-6; D possibly corresponds to TRBD1 (5 bases). V lost 6 bases and J lost 9, with 12 bases in between. The CDR3 covers 13 residues. The germline V gene has CDR1 LNHNV and CDR2 YYDKDF (reference sequence). The CDR3 DNA reads as TGTGCCACCAGGGGGACTCCGACTTCACCCCTCCACTTT. Amino acid sequence: CATRGTPTSPLHF.

DNA of the CDR3: TGTGCCAGTGGCAGACAAGAGACCCAGTACTTC. This encodes CASGRQETQYF. The J gene is TRBJ2-5, the V gene TRBV5-4; unclear D gene. CDR1 SGHNT and CDR2 YYREEE come from the germline V gene (reference sequence). Trimming stripped 8 bases from V and 2 bases from J, with 7 bases between. The CDR3 extends over 11 amino acids. The whole variable domain, filled in from reference TRBV5-4 and TRBJ2-5, reads ETGVTQSPTHLIKTRGQQVTLRCSSQSGHNTVSWYQQALGQGPQFIFQYYREEENGRGNFPPRFSGLQFPNYSSELNVNALELDDSALYLCASGRQETQYFGPGTRLLVL.

The CDR3 spells CASSPPLAGGPYEQYF. DNA for the CDR3: TGTGCCAGCAGTCCCCCGCTAGCGGGAGGGCCTTACGAGCAGTACTTC. The gene calls are TRBV27 and TRBJ2-7; TRBD2 matches at 12 bases. With V trimmed by 5 bases and J by 4 bases, 9 bases remained unmatched. Germline assignment: CDR1 MNHEY and CDR2 SMNVEV (reference sequence). This CDR3 comprises 16 residues.

The gene calls are TRBV9 and TRBJ2-1; TRBD2 matches at 8 bases. V shed 3 bases and J 7 bases; nucleotides not matched to a gene: 12. The length of the CDR3 is 16 residues. Germline-derived CDR1 and CDR2 are SGDLS and YYNGEE. The CDR3 DNA reads as TGTGCCAGCAGCGCCTCACTGTTTGGGACTAGTAATGAGCAGTTCTTC. As protein: CASSASLFGTSNEQFF.

J is TRBJ1-1 and V is TRBV27; TRBD1 aligns across 8 bases. J was trimmed by 0 bases and V by 8 bases; bases with no gene match: 5. This CDR3 spans 14 amino acids. The germline gives CDR1 MNHEY, CDR2 SMNVEV (reference sequence). CDR3 nucleotides: TGTGCCAGCCGAGGGACAGGAGTGAACACTGAAGCTTTCTTT. Residues: CASRGTGVNTEAFF.

V gene TRBV28 combines with J gene TRBJ2-7, with a weak D call TRBD1 (6 bases). The germline V and J ends were trimmed by 7 bases and 2 bases, with 12 bases remaining between them. The germline V gene encodes CDR1 MDHEN and CDR2 SYDVKM. The CDR3 contains 13 residues. This chain's CDR3 is CASTGQNTYEQYF. The CDR3 nucleotides are TGTGCCAGCACAGGACAGAATACCTACGAGCAGTACTTC.

The V call is TRBV18, the J call TRBJ2-7, with 10 bases fitting TRBD2. Looked up from germline, CDR1 is KGHSH and CDR2 is LQKENI. With 3 bases clipped from V and 3 bases from J, the junction kept 5 bases outside the gene matches. This CDR3 region has 15 residues. CDR3 sequence reads: CASSPVAGGGYEQYF. CDR3 DNA sequence: TGTGCCAGCTCACCGGTAGCGGGAGGCGGCTACGAGCAGTACTTC.

This clone was seen more than once but under ten times. The chain uses TRBV7-2 and TRBJ2-5; the D is unclear. This CDR3 region has 11 residues. Germline V CDR1 and CDR2: SGHTA, FQGNSA. Trimming removed 2 bases at V and 5 bases at J, with 3 bases between. CDR3 protein: CASSLSETQYF. DNA for the CDR3: TGTGCCAGCAGCTTATCGGAGACCCAGTACTTC.

The CDR3 loop is CASSFFVWTGESGEQFF. The CDR3, as DNA: TGCGCCAGCAGCTTTTTTGTATGGACAGGGGAATCGGGTGAGCAGTTCTTC. The rearrangement uses TRBV5-1 and TRBJ2-1; 9 bases map to TRBD1. The CDR3 has 17 amino acids. V dropped 2 bases and J dropped 9; count of bases not matched to a gene: 15. Germline CDR1 and CDR2: SGHRS and YFSETQ.

V usage is TRBV5-4 and J usage is TRBJ2-4; TRBD1 agrees at 9 bases. This CDR3 is 14 amino acids long. CDR1 and CDR2 from the germline V gene are SGHNT and YYREEE (reference sequence). V was pared by 5 bases and J by 6 bases, with 6 bases of the junction left unmatched. In nucleotides, the CDR3 is TGTGCCAGCAGTCGGGCGGGACAGGGAAACATTCAGTACTTC. Protein sequence: CASSRAGQGNIQYF.

This chain links TRBV4-3 with TRBJ2-7; the match to TRBD2 covers 11 bases. The V gene's germline CDR1 is LGHNA and CDR2 YSLEER. Losses at the gene ends were 0 bases for V and 5 bases for J; bases not matched to a gene: 18. The CDR3 consists of 20 residues. CDR3 coding DNA: TGCGCCAGCAGCCAAGATTGGGGTAGCGGGAGGGTCTTTGCATCCCACGAGCAGTACTTC. Translation: CASSQDWGSGRVFASHEQYF.